One T cell receptor beta chain is described in this entry. Its antigen is not known. Researchers amplified the TCR beta CDR3 regions from RNA transcripts. First-round RT-PCR of the TCR CDR3 relied on the HTBI primer set. In TCRdb, the multiplex PCR reads were re-called with MiXCR into one record per CDR3 protein. The data show about 610,000 distinct CDR3 sequences, with roughly 50% seen just once and around 8% held by the top ten. Diagnosis of hyperthyroidism was new in patients aged 18 to 65, and its duration was under 2 months. A patient was excluded if there was uncontrolled infection, other autoimmune disease, pregnancy or lactation. The data were obtained in a study of T cells in Graves' hyperthyroidism and ophthalmopathy. Study conclusions and caveats: Most expanded thyroid clonotypes above 0.001 also appeared in blood.

The germline V and J ends were trimmed by 0 bases and 4 bases, with 6 bases remaining between them. Germline V gene sequence: CDR1 WSHSY, CDR2 SAAADI. The CDR3 runs to 13 residues. Sequenced input: peripheral blood or thyroid tissue (not recorded which). The chain has TRBV10-2 and TRBJ1-2; D perhaps matches TRBD1 (6 bases). The receptor was isolated from a woman aged 18-35 years with Graves' hyperthyroidism. As DNA, the CDR3 is TGCGCCAGCAGTGAGTCGACAGGCTATGGCTACACCTTC. Amino acid sequence: CASSESTGYGYTF.